The 9 T cell receptor beta chains presented below share a single source sample, sequenced in a study of blood T cell repertoires in COVID-19. Sequenced by immunoSEQ multiplex PCR; TCRdb stores in-frame clones only, minus some. Among over 200,000 clones listed, 85% were seen once. The sequenced sample was PBMCs or T cells enriched from blood (not recorded which). The receptors were gathered from a man aged 40-55 years who had recovered from COVID-19.

The chain has TRBV5-1 and TRBJ1-1, with TRBD1 matching over 7 bases. Germline assignment: CDR1 SGHRS and CDR2 YFSETQ. The CDR3 has 12 amino acids. J was trimmed by 8 bases and V by 10 bases; bases with no gene match: 11. CDR3 residues: CACSRGRGEAFF. Here the CDR3 DNA reads TGCGCCTGCTCGAGGGGGCGCGGGGAAGCTTTCTTT.

This clone was seen a handful of times. V usage is TRBV2 and J usage is TRBJ2-1, with TRBD2 matching 11 bases. There are 16 residues in the CDR3. Trimming took 6 bases from V and 1 from J; bases not matched to a gene: 5. Germline V gives CDR1 SNHLY, CDR2 FYNNEI. CDR3 bases: TGTGCCAGCAGAGCTTTAGCGGGAGGGTCCTACAATGAGCAGTTCTTC. This encodes CASRALAGGSYNEQFF.

The genes are TRBV4-3 and TRBJ1-4; 11 bases map to TRBD1. This CDR3 comprises 18 residues. V dropped 1 base and J dropped 1; count of bases not matched to a gene: 5. Germline lookup yields CDR1 LGHNA and CDR2 YSLEER. The chain's CDR3 is CASSQGTGGSETNEKLFF. CDR3 bases: TGCGCCAGCAGCCAAGGGACAGGGGGCAGTGAAACTAATGAAAAACTGTTTTTT.

The chain joins TRBV4-1 to TRBJ1-6, with a tentative D call TRBD1 (5 bases). V gave up 4 bases and J gave up 3 bases, with 13 bases separating them. The CDR3 has 16 amino acids. CDR1 and CDR2 (germline): MGHRA, YSYEKL. In DNA form, the CDR3 reads TGCGCCAGCAGCCGAGAAGGGGTGGGCTATAATTCACCCCTCCACTTT. This sequence encodes CASSREGVGYNSPLHF.

This chain connects TRBV9 to TRBJ2-7; 8 bases line up with TRBD1. The CDR3 sequence is 14 residues long. Germline CDR1 and CDR2: SGDLS and YYNGEE. V was clipped by 2 bases and J by 5 bases; unmatched bases: 6. For the CDR3, the DNA is TGTGCCAGCAGCGTGGGGACAGGCTGGAACGAGCAGTACTTC. Its translation: CASSVGTGWNEQYF.

This clone was picked up one time. The rearrangement uses TRBV6-1 and TRBJ2-2; the match to TRBD2 covers 11 bases. With 4 bases clipped from V and 1 base from J, the junction kept 2 bases outside the gene matches. The CDR3 runs to 16 residues. Per the germline V gene, CDR1 is MNHNS and CDR2 is SASEGT. The CDR3 coding sequence is TGTGCCAGCAGTGGGGGACTAGCGGAGAACACCGGGGAGCTGTTTTTT. Translated: CASSGGLAENTGELFF.

This clone appeared a single time. The V gene is TRBV6-5, the J gene TRBJ2-1, with 7 bases lining up with TRBD2. The CDR3 is made up of 15 amino acids. In germline, CDR1 is MNHEY, CDR2 SVGAGI. J lost 7 bases, V lost 0 bases, and 6 bases had no gene match. The CDR3 nucleotides are TGTGCCAGCAGTTACTCTTCTAGCGGAGGAAATGAGCAGTTCTTC. As protein: CASSYSSSGGNEQFF.

This chain uses TRBV3-1 (or the pseudogene TRBV3-2) with TRBJ2-2; TRBD2 matches 12 bases. The CDR3 sequence is 18 residues long. Germline lookup yields CDR1 LGHDT and CDR2 YNNKEL (reference sequence). With 2 bases clipped from V and 1 base from J, the junction kept 5 bases outside the gene matches. The CDR3 DNA reads TGTGCCAGCAGCCAATCTAGCGGGAGGGAGGGGAACACCGGGGAGCTGTTTTTT. It translates to CASSQSSGREGNTGELFF.

The chain uses TRBV9 and TRBJ2-1; D call uncertain. Germline lookup yields CDR1 SGDLS and CDR2 YYNGEE. Deletions cut 2 bases from V and 0 bases from J, with 6 bases between. The CDR3 runs 14 residues. CDR3 in DNA: TGTGCCAGCAGCGTTCCAAACTCCTACAATGAGCAGTTCTTC. It is translated as CASSVPNSYNEQFF.